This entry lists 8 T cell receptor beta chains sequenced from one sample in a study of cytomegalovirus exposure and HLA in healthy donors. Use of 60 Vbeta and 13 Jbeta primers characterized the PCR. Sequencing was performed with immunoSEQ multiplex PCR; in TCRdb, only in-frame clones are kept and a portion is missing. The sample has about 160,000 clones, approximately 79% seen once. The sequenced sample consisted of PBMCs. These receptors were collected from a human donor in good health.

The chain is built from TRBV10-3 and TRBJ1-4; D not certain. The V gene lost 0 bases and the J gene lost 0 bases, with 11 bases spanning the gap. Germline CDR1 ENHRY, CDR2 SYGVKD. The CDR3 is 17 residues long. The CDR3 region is CAISESIQDPTNEKLFF. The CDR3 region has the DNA TGTGCCATCAGTGAGTCGATCCAGGATCCAACTAATGAAAAACTGTTTTTT.

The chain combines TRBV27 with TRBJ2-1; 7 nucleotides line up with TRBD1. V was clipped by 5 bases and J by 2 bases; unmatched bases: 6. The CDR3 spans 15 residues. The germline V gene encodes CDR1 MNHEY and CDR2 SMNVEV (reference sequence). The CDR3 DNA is TGTGCCAGCAGTCTAGGGACAGAGACCTACAATGAGCAGTTCTTC. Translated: CASSLGTETYNEQFF.

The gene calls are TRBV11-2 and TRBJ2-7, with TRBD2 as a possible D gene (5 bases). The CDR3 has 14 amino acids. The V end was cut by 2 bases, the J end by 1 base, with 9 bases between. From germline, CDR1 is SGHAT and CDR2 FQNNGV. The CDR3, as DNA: TGTGCCAGCAGCTTAAGGACGGGATCCTACGAGCAGTACTTC. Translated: CASSLRTGSYEQYF.

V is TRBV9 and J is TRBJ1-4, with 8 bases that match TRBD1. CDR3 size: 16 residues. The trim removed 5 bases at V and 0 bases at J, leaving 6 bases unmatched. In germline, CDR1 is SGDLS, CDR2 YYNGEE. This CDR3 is CASSIGQGTTNEKLFF. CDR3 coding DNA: TGTGCCAGCAGTATCGGACAGGGCACAACTAATGAAAAACTGTTTTTT.

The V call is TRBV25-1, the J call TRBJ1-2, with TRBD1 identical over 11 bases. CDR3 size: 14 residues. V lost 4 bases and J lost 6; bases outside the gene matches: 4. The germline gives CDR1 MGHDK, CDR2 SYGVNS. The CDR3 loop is CASSGTGGANGYTF. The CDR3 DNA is TGTGCCAGCAGTGGGACAGGGGGCGCGAATGGCTACACCTTC.

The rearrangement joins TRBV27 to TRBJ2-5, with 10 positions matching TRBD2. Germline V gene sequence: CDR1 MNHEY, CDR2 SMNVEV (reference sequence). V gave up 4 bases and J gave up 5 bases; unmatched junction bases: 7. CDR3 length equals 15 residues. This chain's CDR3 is CASSSWTSGRETQYF. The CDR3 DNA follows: TGTGCCAGCAGTTCCTGGACTAGCGGTCGGGAGACCCAGTACTTC.

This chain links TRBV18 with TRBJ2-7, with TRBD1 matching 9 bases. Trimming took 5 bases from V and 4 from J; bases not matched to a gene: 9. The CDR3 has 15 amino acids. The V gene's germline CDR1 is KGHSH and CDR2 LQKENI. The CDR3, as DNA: TGTGCCAGCTCAACAGCGGGACAGGGACGTTACGAGCAGTACTTC. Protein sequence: CASSTAGQGRYEQYF.

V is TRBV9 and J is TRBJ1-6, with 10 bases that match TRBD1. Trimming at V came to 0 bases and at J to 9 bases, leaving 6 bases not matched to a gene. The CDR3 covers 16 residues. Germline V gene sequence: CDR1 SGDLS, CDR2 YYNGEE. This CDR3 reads CASSVGTGGFGSPLHF. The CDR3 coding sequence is TGTGCCAGCAGCGTAGGGACAGGGGGTTTCGGTTCACCCCTCCACTTT.